In its sample, the clone carrying this T cell receptor beta chain was seen once. This record belongs to a study of T cell responses to AZD1222 COVID-19 vaccine. This table comes from immunoSEQ multiplex PCR, and its TCRdb copy is limited to in-frame clones, with some not included. Among about 140,000 clones listed, about 87% were seen once. Deletions cut 2 bases from V and 1 base from J, with 8 bases between. This CDR3 has 14 amino acids. CDR1 MNHNS and CDR2 SASEGT come from the germline V gene. Material: peripheral blood, obtained on day 0 of AZD1222 vaccination. The chain joins TRBV6-1 to TRBJ1-1; D might be TRBD1 (5 bases). This clonotype originated in an adult in good health. The CDR3 nucleotides read TGTGCCAGCAGTGAATGGGGGGGGAACACTGAAGCTTTCTTT. It codes for CASSEWGGNTEAFF.